This entry lists 30 T cell receptor beta chains sequenced from one sample in a study of CD8+CD57+ T cells in acquired aplastic anemia. TCR beta VDJ and CDR3 profiling used genomic DNA as template. TCRdb reanalysed the reads using MiXCR and keeps one entry per CDR3 protein. Of roughly 240,000 distinct CDR3 sequences listed, about 44% were seen once; the top ten hold 7.8%. By flow cytometry, patients selected for sequencing had shown an expansion of CD8+CD57+ cells. The sequencing sample was made of sorted CD4+, CD8+, or CD8+CD57+ T cells (not recorded which) from PBMCs. The source is a human donor with aplastic anemia.

This clonotype was seen many times. V gene TRBV9 combines with J gene TRBJ1-2; maybe TRBD1 (5 bases). This CDR3 comprises 17 residues. Germline V gene lookup returns CDR1 SGDLS and CDR2 YYNGEE. Trimming removed 0 bases from V and 4 bases from J, with 19 bases in between. The CDR3 region is CASSVGGTGTVSYGYTF. The CDR3 region has the DNA TGTGCCAGCAGCGTAGGGGGGACGGGGACGGTGAGCTATGGCTACACCTTC. Based on the CDR3 plus reference TRBV9 and TRBJ1-2, the full variable domain is DSGVTQTPKHLITATGQRVTLRCSPRSGDLSVYWYQQSLDQGLQFLIQYYNGEERAKGNILERFSAQQFPDLHSELNLSSLELGDSALYFCASSVGGTGTVSYGYTFGSGTRLTVV.

This clonotype was picked up many times. The rearrangement links TRBV9 to TRBJ2-7; D uncertain. The CDR3 runs 15 residues. CDR1 and CDR2 (germline): SGDLS, YYNGEE. The V and J ends lost 0 bases and 2 bases respectively, with 12 bases between them. This CDR3 reads CASSVERDSPYEQYF. The CDR3 coding sequence is TGTGCCAGCAGCGTAGAAAGGGATTCGCCCTACGAGCAGTACTTC.

A few counts support this clonotype. The chain employs TRBV27 and TRBJ2-7; maybe TRBD1 (6 bases). Germline CDR1 MNHEY, CDR2 SMNVEV (reference sequence). The CDR3 has 14 amino acids. The V gene lost 2 bases and the J gene lost 4 bases, with 12 bases spanning the gap. This CDR3 reads CASSLRAGVYEQYF. CDR3 in DNA: TGTGCCAGCAGTTTACGGGCAGGGGTGTACGAGCAGTACTTC.

This clonotype appeared many times. The chain recombines TRBV9 with TRBJ2-7; D ambiguous. The CDR3 is 13 residues long. Trimming removed 2 bases at V and 2 bases at J, with 8 bases between. CDR1 is SGDLS, CDR2 YYNGEE, per germline. The CDR3 region is CASSVGSTYEQYF. CDR3 DNA sequence: TGTGCCAGCAGCGTTGGCAGTACCTACGAGCAGTACTTC.

This clonotype was detected ten times or more. V gene TRBV9 combines with J gene TRBJ1-1; 12 bases align to TRBD1. The V segment lost 0 bases and the J segment 1 base; nucleotides outside the gene matches: 4. Germline lookup yields CDR1 SGDLS and CDR2 YYNGEE. This CDR3 region has 17 residues. The DNA of the CDR3 is TGTGCCAGCAGCGTAGGGGACAGGGGGCGCAGGAACACTGAAGCTTTCTTT. Encoded protein: CASSVGDRGRRNTEAFF.

This clonotype came up many times. The J gene is TRBJ2-1, the V gene TRBV7-9, with D maybe TRBD2 (6 bases). Trimming cost V 2 bases and J 8 bases, with 10 bases left between them. Germline CDR1 and CDR2: SEHNR and FQNEAQ (reference sequence). CDR3 length equals 13 residues. The CDR3 reads CASSLLGGDEQFF. The CDR3 DNA is TGTGCCAGCAGCTTATTGGGGGGAGATGAGCAGTTCTTC. Together with reference TRBV7-9 and TRBJ2-1, the CDR3 gives the full variable domain: DTGVSQNPRHKITKRGQNVTFRCDPISEHNRLYWYRQTLGQGPEFLTYFQNEAQLEKSRLLSDRFSAERPKGSFSTLEIQRTEQGDSAMYLCASSLLGGDEQFFGPGTRLTVL.

This clonotype was detected ten times or more. The V and J genes are TRBV7-3 and TRBJ1-1; D unresolved. The CDR3 is 15 residues long. V shed 3 bases and J shed 2 bases, with 13 bases lying between them. Looked up from germline, CDR1 is SGHTA and CDR2 is FQGTGA. CDR3 in amino acids: CASSFIRGANTEAFF. DNA for the CDR3: TGTGCCAGCAGCTTCATCCGCGGAGCAAACACTGAAGCTTTCTTT.

This clonotype was picked up many times. The chain uses TRBV20-1 and TRBJ2-3; 7 bases are shared with TRBD2. There are 16 residues in the CDR3. Per germline, CDR1 DFQATT and CDR2 SNEGSKA (reference sequence). The V segment lost 0 bases and the J segment 2 bases; nucleotides outside the gene matches: 8. The CDR3, as DNA: TGCAGTGCTAGAGATTTTAAGGCGGGGGACACAGATACGCAGTATTTT. This sequence encodes CSARDFKAGDTDTQYF.

About this clonotype: The junction does not match germline at one end; this may be a read error. The gene calls are TRBV19 and TRBJ2-7; D tentatively fits TRBD1 or TRBD2 (5 bases each). Looked up from germline, CDR1 is LNHDA and CDR2 is SQIVND (reference sequence). CDR3 length: 15 amino acids. This chain's CDR3 is CASGFRDEDSYEQCF. In nucleotides, the CDR3 is TGTGCCAGTGGTTTCCGGGACGAAGACTCCTACGAGCAGTGCTTC. Looking up the rest from reference TRBV19 and TRBJ2-7 gives the full variable domain: DGGITQSPKYLFRKEGQNVTLSCEQNLNHDAMYWYRQDPGQGLRLIYYSQIVNDFQKGDIAEGYSVSREKKESFPLTVTSAQKNPTAFYLCASGFRDEDSYEQCFGPGTRLTVT.

In this sample, this clonotype turned up many times. V is TRBV6-5 and J is TRBJ2-7; 9 bases are shared with TRBD2. J gave up 6 bases and V 4 bases, and 7 bases lay outside the gene matches. Germline V gene lookup returns CDR1 MNHEY and CDR2 SVGAGI. This CDR3 region has 14 residues. Here the CDR3 DNA reads TGTGCCAGCAGTTCGCGGGAGGGCCTAGGCGAGCAGTACTTC. This sequence encodes CASSSREGLGEQYF.

The chain is built from TRBV30 and TRBJ1-2; the D gene is possibly TRBD1 (5 bases). The CDR3 consists of 13 residues. Trimming shortened V by 3 bases and J by 7 bases, and 15 bases separated the two germline ends. The germline CDR1 and CDR2 sequences are GTSNPN and SVGIG (reference sequence). The chain's CDR3 is CAWRPDTRGGYTF. For the CDR3, the DNA is TGTGCCTGGAGGCCGGACACACGCGGTGGCTACACCTTC.

This clonotype was found many times. The V and J genes are TRBV19 and TRBJ2-7; 8 nucleotides agree with TRBD1. CDR1 is LNHDA, CDR2 SQIVND, per germline (reference sequence). The ends lost 6 bases at V and 6 bases at J; junction bases unmatched: 4. This CDR3 has 12 residues. The CDR3 DNA is TGTGCCAGTAGAACAGGGGGAACCGAGCAGTACTTC. Protein sequence: CASRTGGTEQYF.

Regarding this clonotype: A much larger clone lies a single base off, so this may be a read error. The CDR3 DNA reads TGTGCCAGTAGTATTAGTGACTATGACTACACCTTC. Its translation: CASSISDYDYTF. The chain is built from TRBV19 and TRBJ1-2; D not certain. Germline V gives CDR1 LNHDA, CDR2 SQIVND (reference sequence). The CDR3 is 12 residues long.

The chain carries TRBV4-3 and TRBJ1-2, with a weak D call TRBD1 (5 bases). The germline CDR1 and CDR2 sequences are LGHNA and YSLEER. V lost 0 bases, J lost 4 bases, and 18 bases lay in between. The CDR3 is 17 amino acids. CDR3 protein: CASSQEDGHGYPYGYTF. DNA for the CDR3: TGCGCCAGCAGCCAAGAAGACGGACACGGCTATCCCTATGGCTACACCTTC.

The J gene is TRBJ2-3, the V gene TRBV20-1, with 13 nucleotides matching TRBD2. The ends lost 0 bases at V and 1 base at J; junction bases unmatched: 10. The CDR3 is 19 amino acids. Germline CDR1 DFQATT, CDR2 SNEGSKA (reference sequence). The DNA for the CDR3 is TGCAGTGCTAGAGACCCCTCGACTAGCGGGAGGAGGGGCACAGATACGCAGTATTTT. Protein: CSARDPSTSGRRGTDTQYF.

About this clonotype itself: At one of its ends the junction is not consistent with the germline gene, which may arise from a read error. V and J are TRBV28 and TRBJ2-5; either TRBD1 or TRBD2 may supply D (6 bases each). Germline CDR1 MDHEN, CDR2 SYDVKM. The CDR3 contains 13 residues. The chain's CDR3 is CASSLGGQGTQYF. The DNA of the CDR3 is TGTGCCAGCAGTTTGGGGGGCCAAGGGACCCAGTACTTC.

This sequence joins TRBV7-2 and TRBJ2-5; D is ambiguous. Germline V lookup: CDR1 SGHTA, CDR2 FQGNSA. The CDR3 runs to 16 residues. The ends were cut back, 1 base at V and 2 bases at J, with 14 bases in the middle. In DNA form, the CDR3 reads TGTGCCAGCAGCTTAGATCATACTTTGGGGCAAGAGACCCAGTACTTC. Its protein product is CASSLDHTLGQETQYF.

Remarks on this clonotype: Likely a read error: the CDR3 ends without its conserved phenylalanine or tryptophan. The chain joins TRBV15 to TRBJ1-2, with a possible D match to TRBD1 (5 bases). The length of the CDR3 is 15 residues. The V and J ends lost 0 bases and 6 bases respectively, with 14 bases between them. CDR1 LNHNV and CDR2 YYDKDF come from the germline V gene (reference sequence). In DNA form, the CDR3 reads TGTGCCACCAGCAGAGAAGTCGGGACGGTCGATGGCTACACCTCC. This encodes CATSREVGTVDGYTS.

This clonotype was seen ten or more times. The chain has TRBV7-2 and TRBJ2-6; D possibly corresponds to TRBD2 (7 bases). Looked up from germline, CDR1 is SGHTA and CDR2 is FQGNSA. This CDR3 is built from 18 residues. The V end lost 1 base, the J end lost 1 base, and 14 bases lay between the germline ends. CDR3 coding DNA: TGTGCCAGCAGCTTAGGGCGGGGGCCGGGGTCTGGGGCCAACGTCCTGACTTTC. Amino acid sequence: CASSLGRGPGSGANVLTF. Looking up the rest from reference TRBV7-2 and TRBJ2-6 gives the full variable domain: GAGVSQSPSNKVTEKGKDVELRCDPISGHTALYWYRQSLGQGLEFLIYFQGNSAPDKSGLPSDRFSAERTGGSVSTLTIQRTQQEDSAVYLCASSLGRGPGSGANVLTFGAGSRLTVL.

This clonotype appeared once. This chain connects TRBV14 to TRBJ2-1; 8 bases match TRBD1. This CDR3 is built from 14 residues. Per germline, CDR1 SGHDN and CDR2 FVKESK. After removal of 1 base from V and 8 bases from J, the junction contained 4 bases not matched to a gene. The DNA of the CDR3 is TGTGCCAGCAGCCAAGGGACAGGGCGTCATGAGCAGTTCTTC. Protein: CASSQGTGRHEQFF.

This clonotype showed up many times. J is TRBJ2-1 and V is TRBV19; D unclear. The V gene's germline CDR1 is LNHDA and CDR2 SQIVND (reference sequence). Trimming left V 1 base short and J 0 bases short, with 7 bases between. The CDR3 runs 15 residues. The CDR3 here is CASSIALSSYNEQFF. The CDR3 DNA reads TGTGCCAGTAGTATAGCCCTCAGCTCCTACAATGAGCAGTTCTTC.

Note on this clonotype: A junction boundary mismatches the germline segment, possibly from a read error. V and J are TRBV4-1 and TRBJ2-7, with 9 bases aligning to TRBD1. This CDR3 is 15 amino acids long. Germline-derived CDR1 and CDR2 are MGHRA and YSYEKL. CDR3: CASSLRRQGVDEQYF. CDR3 coding DNA: TGTGCCAGCAGCTTGAGGCGACAGGGGGTCGACGAGCAGTACTTC.

The table lists this clonotype with many counts. The chain is built from TRBV29-1 and TRBJ1-1; TRBD1 matches 8 bases. This CDR3 region has 14 residues. Germline V lookup: CDR1 SQVTM, CDR2 ANQGSEA. With V trimmed by 5 bases and J by 3 bases, 8 bases remained unmatched. This chain's CDR3 is CSVPRQGAHTEAFF. The CDR3 DNA is TGCAGCGTTCCCAGGCAGGGGGCGCACACTGAAGCTTTCTTT.

The genes are TRBV25-1 and TRBJ1-1, with D possibly matching TRBD1 (5 bases). CDR3 length: 14 residues. Trimming left V 6 bases short and J 7 bases short, with 18 bases between. Germline loops: CDR1 MGHDK, CDR2 SYGVNS. The CDR3 sequence: CASRVSGQGYEAFF. In DNA form, the CDR3 reads TGTGCCAGCAGGGTGTCGGGGCAGGGCTATGAAGCTTTCTTT. Full variable domain (missing parts from reference TRBV25-1 and TRBJ1-1): EADIYQTPRYLVIGTGKKITLECSQTMGHDKMYWYQQDPGMELHLIHYSYGVNSTEKGDLSSESTVSRIRTEHFPLTLESARPSHTSQYLCASRVSGQGYEAFFGQGTRLTVV.

As for this clonotype: An end of the junction differs from the germline gene, which may be a read error. The chain has TRBV7-9 and TRBJ1-5; D gene ambiguous. The J call is doubtful: the DNA matches TRBJ2-5 better. The CDR3 has 16 amino acids. Germline V gene lookup returns CDR1 SEHNR and CDR2 FQNEAQ (reference sequence). Here the CDR3 DNA reads TGCGCCAGCAGCCCAGAAGTCGGATATAGCAATCAGCCCCAGTACTTC. Its translation: CASSPEVGYSNQPQYF.

This clonotype was found a few times. V gene TRBV6-5 combines with J gene TRBJ1-1; D may be TRBD1 (6 bases). Germline V gene lookup returns CDR1 MNHEY and CDR2 SVGAGI. Trimming shortened V by 0 bases and J by 11 bases, and 22 bases separated the two germline ends. This CDR3 spans 16 amino acids. The CDR3 is CASSYSTGGRSSGAFF. CDR3 DNA: TGTGCCAGCAGTTACTCGACAGGTGGCCGTAGTAGCGGGGCTTTCTTT.

This clonotype was observed many times. The chain is built from TRBV7-9 and TRBJ1-2; no definite D call. Germline V gene lookup returns CDR1 SEHNR and CDR2 FQNEAQ (reference sequence). The CDR3 spans 15 residues. V was cut by 1 base and J by 0 bases, with 9 bases left in between. The chain's CDR3 is CASSLGAGSNYGYTF. The CDR3 DNA is TGTGCCAGCAGCTTAGGGGCAGGCTCTAACTATGGCTACACCTTC.

The rearrangement uses TRBV20-1 and TRBJ2-5, with 7 bases aligning to TRBD2. Germline V gene sequence: CDR1 DFQATT, CDR2 SNEGSKA (reference sequence). The CDR3 has 13 residues. With 6 bases clipped from V and 7 bases from J, the junction kept 11 bases outside the gene matches. The DNA of the CDR3 is TGCAGTGCCGGGGGGACCGAAGACGGGACCCAGTACTTC. It codes for CSAGGTEDGTQYF.

This clonotype was seen ten or more times. The rearrangement links TRBV6-5 to TRBJ2-5, with D hard to call. V was shortened by 2 bases and J by 7 bases, with 17 bases between the two germline ends. The germline gives CDR1 MNHEY, CDR2 SVGAGI. The CDR3 has 15 amino acids. DNA for the CDR3: TGTGCCAGCAGTTACAGACAAGGGATCAAGCTGACCCAGTACTTC. Amino acid sequence: CASSYRQGIKLTQYF.

This clonotype was seen only a few times. A much larger clonotype is one base distant, so this may be a read error. The chain has TRBV7-2 and TRBJ2-7; 9 bases are shared with TRBD1. CDR3 length: 16 residues. The junction had 10 bases not matched to a gene; V was cut back by 5 bases and J by 2 bases. Germline V gives CDR1 SGHTA, CDR2 FQGNSA. As DNA, the CDR3 is TGTGCCAGCAGCAAATACCGGGACAGGGAGACCTACGAGCAGTACTTC. Translating gives CASSKYRDRETYEQYF. The whole variable domain, filled in from reference TRBV7-2 and TRBJ2-7, reads GAGVSQSPSNKVTEKGKDVELRCDPISGHTALYWYRQSLGQGLEFLIYFQGNSAPDKSGLPSDRFSAERTGGSVSTLTIQRTQQEDSAVYLCASSKYRDRETYEQYFGPGTRLTVT.